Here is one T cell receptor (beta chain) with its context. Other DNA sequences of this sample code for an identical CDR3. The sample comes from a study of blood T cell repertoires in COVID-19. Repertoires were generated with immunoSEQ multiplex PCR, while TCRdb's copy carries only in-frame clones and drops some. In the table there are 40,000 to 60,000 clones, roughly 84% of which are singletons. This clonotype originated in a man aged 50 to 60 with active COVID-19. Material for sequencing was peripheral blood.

CDR3 in DNA: TGTGCCAGCAGTCGGAATCAGCCCCAGCATTTT. Residues: CASSRNQPQHF. The genes are TRBV6-5 and TRBJ1-5; D not resolved. Germline V CDR1 and CDR2: MNHEY, SVGAGI. The V end was cut by 5 bases, the J end by 4 bases, with 3 bases between. The CDR3 is 11 amino acids.